A single sample gave rise to the 18 T cell receptor beta chains below, sequenced in a study of blood T cell repertoires in COVID-19. Profiling relied on immunoSEQ multiplex PCR, and the TCRdb table lists in-frame clones only, not all of them. The sample holds some 94,000 clones, 80% to 85% seen once. Sequencing was done on a sample of peripheral blood. The source of these receptors is a man aged 65 to 79 with active or convalescent COVID-19.

V usage is TRBV30 and J usage is TRBJ2-1, with a weak D call TRBD2 (5 bases). The CDR3 loop spans 10 amino acids. Germline values: CDR1 GTSNPN, CDR2 SVGIG (reference sequence). V was clipped by 8 bases and J by 16 bases, with 18 bases between them. The CDR3 DNA reads TGTGCCCTTCAAGACCAAGGACTTTTCTTC. Translating it yields CALQDQGLFF.

The chain couples TRBV3-1 (or the pseudogene TRBV3-2) to TRBJ2-7; possible D gene TRBD2, 5 bases. Trimming took off 1 base at V and 5 bases at J, with 9 bases between the two ends. The CDR3 spans 13 residues. Germline V gene lookup returns CDR1 LGHDT and CDR2 YNNKEL (reference sequence). The CDR3 sequence: CASSQGASHEQYF. DNA of the CDR3: TGTGCCAGCAGCCAAGGGGCTAGCCACGAGCAGTACTTC.

The V gene is TRBV7-3, the J gene TRBJ1-1; TRBD1 matches 7 bases. J was trimmed by 0 bases and V by 3 bases; bases with no gene match: 1. The CDR3 has 14 amino acids. Germline V gene sequence: CDR1 SGHTA, CDR2 FQGTGA. CDR3 nucleotide sequence: TGTGCCAGCAGCTTGGACAGGATGAACACTGAAGCTTTCTTT. It specifies CASSLDRMNTEAFF. Supplemented by reference TRBV7-3 and TRBJ1-1, the full variable domain reads GAGVSQTPSNKVTEKGKYVELRCDPISGHTALYWYRQSLGQGPEFLIYFQGTGAADDSGLPNDRFFAVRPEGSVSTLKIQRTERGDSAVYLCASSLDRMNTEAFFGQGTRLTVV.

The rearrangement links TRBV29-1 to TRBJ2-7, with a possible D match to TRBD1 (5 bases). The CDR3 length is 13 residues. Germline CDR1 is SQVTM and CDR2 is ANQGSEA. V was trimmed by 3 bases and J by 2 bases, leaving 11 bases between them. The chain's CDR3 is CSVDVGQPYEQYF. The CDR3 DNA reads TGCAGCGTTGACGTGGGGCAACCCTACGAGCAGTACTTC.

The chain uses TRBV4-1 and TRBJ2-5; 10 bases match TRBD2. The CDR3 contains 17 residues. Germline CDR1 reads MGHRA; CDR2 reads YSYEKL. V trimming: 1 base; J trimming: 5 bases; junction bases outside the gene matches: 10. The CDR3 DNA sequence: TGCGCCAGCAGCCAAGCAGAGCGGGGGGGAAGGAGGGAGACCCAGTACTTC. Its protein is CASSQAERGGRRETQYF.

The gene calls are TRBV6-6 and TRBJ1-1, with D perhaps matching TRBD1 (5 bases). Trimming removed 5 bases from V and 7 bases from J, with 14 bases in between. This CDR3 is 13 amino acids long. Germline CDR1 reads MNHNY; CDR2 reads SVGAGI (reference sequence). CDR3 protein: CASSQPGSSEAFF. The CDR3 region has the DNA TGTGCCAGCAGTCAACCAGGGTCGAGTGAAGCTTTCTTT.

This chain links TRBV7-8 with TRBJ2-7, with 8 bases fitting TRBD1. The CDR3 is 16 amino acids. Germline V gene sequence: CDR1 SGHVS, CDR2 FQNEAQ. V lost 4 bases and J lost 1; bases outside the gene matches: 9. The CDR3 region is CASSSGTGSLSYEQYF. CDR3 DNA: TGTGCCAGCAGCTCGGGGACAGGATCATTATCCTACGAGCAGTACTTC.

There are a few counts of this clone. V gene TRBV28 combines with J gene TRBJ1-2; D is ambiguous. V shed 5 bases and J shed 0 bases, with 16 bases lying between them. This CDR3 has 16 amino acids. Germline V lookup: CDR1 MDHEN, CDR2 SYDVKM. CDR3 loop: CASSPRSLGTNYGYTF. CDR3 coding DNA: TGTGCCAGCAGTCCACGCTCCCTCGGGACTAACTATGGCTACACCTTC.

The chain links TRBV18 to TRBJ2-3, with D maybe TRBD2 (6 bases). Germline V gene sequence: CDR1 KGHSH, CDR2 LQKENI. CDR3 length: 15 residues. Trimming left V 2 bases short and J 4 bases short, with 13 bases between. The chain's CDR3 is CASSPGGRGADTQYF. The CDR3 coding sequence is TGTGCCAGCTCACCAGGAGGGCGCGGGGCAGATACGCAGTATTTT.

The chain combines TRBV3-1 (or the pseudogene TRBV3-2) with TRBJ2-5; possible D gene TRBD2, 5 bases. This CDR3 region has 18 residues. Looked up from germline, CDR1 is LGHDT and CDR2 is YNNKEL (reference sequence). Deletions cut 4 bases from V and 4 bases from J, with 25 bases between. CDR3 DNA sequence: TGTGCCAGCAGCCCTGGGAGTGCGGGTGGGAGTCCGCGAGAGACCCAGTACTTC. This encodes CASSPGSAGGSPRETQYF.

This sequence joins TRBV19 and TRBJ2-5; D is unclear. Germline loops: CDR1 LNHDA, CDR2 SQIVND (reference sequence). V lost 4 bases to trimming and J lost 5 bases, with 11 bases between them. This CDR3 region has 13 residues. The CDR3 nucleotides are TGTGCCAGTAGTACCCCGGGTTGGGAGACCCAGTACTTC. It encodes CASSTPGWETQYF. The full variable domain, completed using reference TRBV19 and TRBJ2-5, is DGGITQSPKYLFRKEGQNVTLSCEQNLNHDAMYWYRQDPGQGLRLIYYSQIVNDFQKGDIAEGYSVSREKKESFPLTVTSAQKNPTAFYLCASSTPGWETQYFGPGTRLLVL.

The sample holds one count of this clone. The rearrangement links TRBV3-1 (or the pseudogene TRBV3-2) to TRBJ2-7; TRBD2 might be the D (6 bases). From germline, CDR1 is LGHDT and CDR2 YNNKEL (reference sequence). The CDR3 has 13 amino acids. V was trimmed by 3 bases and J by 6 bases, leaving 12 bases between them. The CDR3 sequence is CASSQGRTAEQYF. CDR3 bases: TGTGCCAGCAGCCAGGGGAGGACGGCCGAGCAGTACTTC.

This chain links TRBV28 with TRBJ2-6; TRBD1 matches 10 bases. Germline V CDR1 and CDR2: MDHEN, SYDVKM. The junction had 8 bases not matched to a gene; V was cut back by 5 bases and J by 1 base. The CDR3 runs to 18 residues. This CDR3 reads CASSPRQGARSGANVLTF. In DNA form, the CDR3 reads TGTGCCAGCAGTCCCCGACAGGGGGCAAGGTCTGGGGCCAACGTCCTGACTTTC. Combining the CDR3 with reference TRBV28 and TRBJ2-6 gives the whole variable domain DVKVTQSSRYLVKRTGEKVFLECVQDMDHENMFWYRQDPGLGLRLIYFSYDVKMKEKGDIPEGYSVSREKKERFSLILESASTNQTSMYLCASSPRQGARSGANVLTFGAGSRLTVL.

This clone was counted only a few times. The J gene is TRBJ1-5, the V gene TRBV20-1; TRBD1 matches 7 bases. The CDR3 extends over 16 amino acids. From germline, CDR1 is DFQATT and CDR2 SNEGSKA (reference sequence). V shed 3 bases and J 1 base; nucleotides not matched to a gene: 9. CDR3 coding DNA: TGCAGTGCTAGTGGGACAGCCAACCCGAGCAATCAGCCCCAGCATTTT. Encoded protein: CSASGTANPSNQPQHF.

The chain employs TRBV5-8 and TRBJ1-5, with 12 bases fitting TRBD1. The germline V gene encodes CDR1 SGHTS and CDR2 YDEGEE. The CDR3 consists of 16 residues. The ends lost 4 bases at V and 3 bases at J; junction bases unmatched: 5. CDR3 region: CASSLGDRGPNQPQHF. CDR3 in DNA: TGTGCCAGCAGCCTGGGGGACAGGGGGCCCAATCAGCCCCAGCATTTT. The full variable domain, in which reference TRBV5-8 and TRBJ1-5 provide the parts outside the CDR3, is EAGVTQSPTHLIKTRGQQATLRCSPISGHTSVYWYQQALGLGLQFLLWYDEGEERNRGNFPPRFSGRQFPNYSSELNVNALELEDSALYLCASSLGDRGPNQPQHFGDGTRLSIL.

The chain is built from TRBV3-1 (or the pseudogene TRBV3-2) and TRBJ1-2; D ambiguous. Per the germline V gene, CDR1 is LGHDT and CDR2 is YNNKEL (reference sequence). The CDR3 totals 11 residues. Trimming stripped 8 bases from V and 7 bases from J, with 11 bases between. DNA of the CDR3: TGTGCCAGCCGGGATCTCTCTGGCTACACCTTC. Its translation is CASRDLSGYTF.

This clone was detected a few times. DNA of the CDR3: TGTGCCAGCAGCATGACAGGGGGCCTCTCTGGAAACACCATATATTTT. Amino acid sequence: CASSMTGGLSGNTIYF. This sequence joins TRBV5-5 and TRBJ1-3; 10 bases align to TRBD1. The CDR3 spans 16 residues. V dropped 4 bases and J dropped 0; count of bases not matched to a gene: 4. Germline CDR1 SGHKS, CDR2 YYEKEE (reference sequence).

The genes are TRBV28 and TRBJ2-7, with D tentatively TRBD1 (6 bases). Looked up from germline, CDR1 is MDHEN and CDR2 is SYDVKM. The CDR3 contains 13 residues. With 10 bases removed from V and 7 bases from J, the gap between germline ends came to 20 bases. CDR3 DNA: TGTGCCACTTACAGCCCAAAAGGGGGTGAGCAGTACTTC. Amino acid sequence: CATYSPKGGEQYF.